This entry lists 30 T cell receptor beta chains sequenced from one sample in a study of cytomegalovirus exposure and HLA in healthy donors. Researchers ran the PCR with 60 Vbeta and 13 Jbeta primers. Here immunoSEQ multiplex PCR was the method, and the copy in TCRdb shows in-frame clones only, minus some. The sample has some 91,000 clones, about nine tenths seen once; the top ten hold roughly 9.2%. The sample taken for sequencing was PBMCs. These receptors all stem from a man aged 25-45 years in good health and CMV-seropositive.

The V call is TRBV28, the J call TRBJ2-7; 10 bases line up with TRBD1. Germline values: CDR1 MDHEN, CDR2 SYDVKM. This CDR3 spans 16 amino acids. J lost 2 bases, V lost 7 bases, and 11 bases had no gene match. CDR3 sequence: CASNSPGTGDPYEQYF. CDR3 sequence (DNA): TGTGCCAGCAACTCCCCCGGGACAGGGGACCCCTACGAGCAGTACTTC.

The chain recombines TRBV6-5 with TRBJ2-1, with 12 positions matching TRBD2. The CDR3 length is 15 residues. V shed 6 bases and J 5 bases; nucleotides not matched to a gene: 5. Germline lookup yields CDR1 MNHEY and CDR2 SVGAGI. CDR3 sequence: CASRRGLAGNNEQFF. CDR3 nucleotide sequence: TGTGCCAGCAGGCGAGGACTAGCGGGAAACAATGAGCAGTTCTTC.

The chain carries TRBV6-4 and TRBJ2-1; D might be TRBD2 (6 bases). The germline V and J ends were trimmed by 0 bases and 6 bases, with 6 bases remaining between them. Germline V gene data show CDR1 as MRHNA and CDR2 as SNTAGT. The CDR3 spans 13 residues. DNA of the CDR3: TGTGCCAGCAGTGACTCGGGAGGCAATGAGCAGTTCTTC. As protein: CASSDSGGNEQFF.

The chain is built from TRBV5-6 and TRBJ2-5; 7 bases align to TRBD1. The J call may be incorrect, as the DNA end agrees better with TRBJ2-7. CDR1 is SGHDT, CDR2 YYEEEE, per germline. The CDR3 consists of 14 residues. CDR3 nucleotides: TGTGCCAGCAGCCGAACAGGGGCCCCCTCCGAGCAGTACTTC. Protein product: CASSRTGAPSEQYF.

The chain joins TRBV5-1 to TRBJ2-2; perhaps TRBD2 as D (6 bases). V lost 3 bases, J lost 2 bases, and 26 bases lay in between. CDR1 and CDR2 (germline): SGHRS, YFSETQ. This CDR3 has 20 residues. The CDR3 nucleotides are TGCGCCAGCAGCTGGGGGAGCCTGAAGGGACTCCTTCCCAACACCGGGGAGCTGTTTTTT. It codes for CASSWGSLKGLLPNTGELFF.

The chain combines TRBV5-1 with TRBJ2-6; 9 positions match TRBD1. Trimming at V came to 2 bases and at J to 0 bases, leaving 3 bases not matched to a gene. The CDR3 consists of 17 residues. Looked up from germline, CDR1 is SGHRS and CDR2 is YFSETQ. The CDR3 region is CASSLTGQGSGANVLTF. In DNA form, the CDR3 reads TGCGCCAGCAGCTTAACGGGACAGGGCTCTGGGGCCAACGTCCTGACTTTC.

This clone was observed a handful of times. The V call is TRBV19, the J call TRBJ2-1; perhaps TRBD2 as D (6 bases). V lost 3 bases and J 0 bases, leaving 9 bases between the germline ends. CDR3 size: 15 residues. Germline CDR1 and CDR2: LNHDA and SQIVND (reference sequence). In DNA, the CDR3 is TGTGCCAGTAGTATGGGGGGTTACTCCTACAATGAGCAGTTCTTC. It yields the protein CASSMGGYSYNEQFF.

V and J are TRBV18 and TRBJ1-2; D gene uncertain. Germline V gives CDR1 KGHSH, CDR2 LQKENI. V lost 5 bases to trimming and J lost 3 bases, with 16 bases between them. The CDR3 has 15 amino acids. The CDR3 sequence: CASSSTGIGHYGYTF. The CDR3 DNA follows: TGTGCCAGCTCATCAACCGGGATAGGGCACTATGGCTACACCTTC.

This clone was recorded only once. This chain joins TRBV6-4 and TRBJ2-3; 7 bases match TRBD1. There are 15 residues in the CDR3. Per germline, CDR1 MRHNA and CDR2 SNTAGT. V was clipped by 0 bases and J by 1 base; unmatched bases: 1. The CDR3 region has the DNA TGTGCCAGCAGTGACTCGCAGGGGGGCACAGATACGCAGTATTTT. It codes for CASSDSQGGTDTQYF.

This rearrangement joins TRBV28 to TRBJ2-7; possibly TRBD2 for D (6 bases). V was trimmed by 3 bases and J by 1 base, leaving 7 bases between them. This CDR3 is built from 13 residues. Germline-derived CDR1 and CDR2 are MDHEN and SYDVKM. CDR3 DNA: TGTGCCAGCAGTTTTGGGGGGTCCTACGAGCAGTACTTC. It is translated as CASSFGGSYEQYF.

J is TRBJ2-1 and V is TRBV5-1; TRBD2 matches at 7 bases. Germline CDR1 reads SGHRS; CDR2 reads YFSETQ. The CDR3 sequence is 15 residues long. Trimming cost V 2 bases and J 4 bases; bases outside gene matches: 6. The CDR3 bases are TGCGCCAGCAGCTTCCCTGGACTAGAGTACAATGAGCAGTTCTTC. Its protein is CASSFPGLEYNEQFF.

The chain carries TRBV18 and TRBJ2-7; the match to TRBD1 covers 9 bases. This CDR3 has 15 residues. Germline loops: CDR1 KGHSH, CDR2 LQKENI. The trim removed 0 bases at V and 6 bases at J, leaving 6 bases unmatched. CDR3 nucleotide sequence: TGTGCCAGCTCACCACCGGGACAGGGTTTTGGCGAGCAGTACTTC. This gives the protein CASSPPGQGFGEQYF.

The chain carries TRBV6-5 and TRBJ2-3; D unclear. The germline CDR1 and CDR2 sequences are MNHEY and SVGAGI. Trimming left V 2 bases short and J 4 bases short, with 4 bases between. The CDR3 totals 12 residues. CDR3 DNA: TGTGCCAGCAGTTACCCGTCAGATACGCAGTATTTT. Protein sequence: CASSYPSDTQYF.

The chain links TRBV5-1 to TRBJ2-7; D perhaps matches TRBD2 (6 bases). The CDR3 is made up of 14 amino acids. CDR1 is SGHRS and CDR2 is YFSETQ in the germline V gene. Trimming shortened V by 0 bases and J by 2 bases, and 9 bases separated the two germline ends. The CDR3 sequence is CASSLVGGAYEQYF. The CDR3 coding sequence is TGCGCCAGCAGCTTGGTGGGGGGAGCCTACGAGCAGTACTTC.

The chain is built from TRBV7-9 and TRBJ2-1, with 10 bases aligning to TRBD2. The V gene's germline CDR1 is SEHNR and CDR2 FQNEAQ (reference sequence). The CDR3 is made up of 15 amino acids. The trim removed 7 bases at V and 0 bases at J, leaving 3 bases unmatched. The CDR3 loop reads CASISSGSSYNEQFF. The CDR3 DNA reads TGTGCCAGCATCTCTAGCGGGAGCTCCTACAATGAGCAGTTCTTC.

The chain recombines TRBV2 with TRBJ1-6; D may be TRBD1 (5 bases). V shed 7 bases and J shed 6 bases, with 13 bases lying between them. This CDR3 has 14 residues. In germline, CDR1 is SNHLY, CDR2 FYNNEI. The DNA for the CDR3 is TGTGCCAGCAACCCAACGGGGGGTAATTCACCCCTCCACTTT. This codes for CASNPTGGNSPLHF. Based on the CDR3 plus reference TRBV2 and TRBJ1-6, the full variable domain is EPEVTQTPSHQVTQMGQEVILRCVPISNHLYFYWYRQILGQKVEFLVSFYNNEISEKSEIFDDQFSVERPDGSNFTLKIRSTKLEDSAMYFCASNPTGGNSPLHFGNGTRLTVT.

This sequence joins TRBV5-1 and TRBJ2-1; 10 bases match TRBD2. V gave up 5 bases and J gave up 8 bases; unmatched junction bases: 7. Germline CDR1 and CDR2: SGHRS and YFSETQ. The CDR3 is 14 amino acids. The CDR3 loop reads CASSASGSIDEQFF. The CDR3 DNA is TGCGCCAGCAGTGCTAGCGGGAGTATAGATGAGCAGTTCTTC.

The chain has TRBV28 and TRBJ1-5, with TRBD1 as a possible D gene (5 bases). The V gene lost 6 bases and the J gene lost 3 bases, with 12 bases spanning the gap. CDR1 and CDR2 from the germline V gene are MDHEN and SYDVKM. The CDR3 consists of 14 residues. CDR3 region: CASSGHIFNQPQHF. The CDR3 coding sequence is TGTGCCAGCAGCGGACACATTTTCAATCAGCCCCAGCATTTT.

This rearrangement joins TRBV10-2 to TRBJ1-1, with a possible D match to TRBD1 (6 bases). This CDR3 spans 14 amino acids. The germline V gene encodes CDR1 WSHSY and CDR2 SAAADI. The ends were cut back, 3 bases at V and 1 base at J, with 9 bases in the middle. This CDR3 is CASSEWGQNTEAFF. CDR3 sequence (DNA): TGCGCCAGCAGTGAATGGGGACAGAACACTGAAGCTTTCTTT.

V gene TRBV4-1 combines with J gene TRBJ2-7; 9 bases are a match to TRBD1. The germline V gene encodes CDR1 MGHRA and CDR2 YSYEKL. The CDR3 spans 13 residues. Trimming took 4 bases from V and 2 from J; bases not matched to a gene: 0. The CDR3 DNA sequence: TGCGCCAGCAGCCGGGACAGGGCCTACGAGCAGTACTTC. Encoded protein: CASSRDRAYEQYF.

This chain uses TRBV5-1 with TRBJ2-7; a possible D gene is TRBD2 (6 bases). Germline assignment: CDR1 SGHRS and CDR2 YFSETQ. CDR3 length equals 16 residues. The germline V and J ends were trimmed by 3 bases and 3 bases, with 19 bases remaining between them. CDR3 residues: CASSWGRLMDDYEQYF. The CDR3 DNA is TGCGCCAGCAGCTGGGGGAGGCTGATGGATGACTACGAGCAGTACTTC.

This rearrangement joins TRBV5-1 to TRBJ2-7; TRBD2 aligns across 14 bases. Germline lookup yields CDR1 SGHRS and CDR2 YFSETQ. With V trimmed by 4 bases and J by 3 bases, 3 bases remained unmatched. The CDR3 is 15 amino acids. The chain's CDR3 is CASSAGLAGDYEQYF. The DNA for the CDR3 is TGCGCCAGCAGCGCGGGACTAGCGGGAGACTACGAGCAGTACTTC.

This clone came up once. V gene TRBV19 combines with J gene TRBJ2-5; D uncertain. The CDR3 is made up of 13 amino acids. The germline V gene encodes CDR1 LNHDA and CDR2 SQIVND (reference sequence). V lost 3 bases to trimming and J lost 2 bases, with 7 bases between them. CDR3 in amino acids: CASSITRQETQYF. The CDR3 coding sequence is TGTGCCAGTAGTATTACCAGACAAGAGACCCAGTACTTC.

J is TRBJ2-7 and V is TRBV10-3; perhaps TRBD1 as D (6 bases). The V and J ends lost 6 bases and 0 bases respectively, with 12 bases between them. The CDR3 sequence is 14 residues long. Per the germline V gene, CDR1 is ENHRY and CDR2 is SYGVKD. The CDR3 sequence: CAISVGQPSYEQYF. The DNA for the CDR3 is TGTGCCATCAGCGTAGGACAGCCCTCCTACGAGCAGTACTTC.

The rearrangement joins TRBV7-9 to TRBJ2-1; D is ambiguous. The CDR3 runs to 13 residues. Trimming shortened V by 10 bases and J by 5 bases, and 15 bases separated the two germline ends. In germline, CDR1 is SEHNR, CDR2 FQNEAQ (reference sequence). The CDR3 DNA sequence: TGTGCCACCTCAGACTCCCTTGACAATGAGCAGTTCTTC. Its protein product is CATSDSLDNEQFF.

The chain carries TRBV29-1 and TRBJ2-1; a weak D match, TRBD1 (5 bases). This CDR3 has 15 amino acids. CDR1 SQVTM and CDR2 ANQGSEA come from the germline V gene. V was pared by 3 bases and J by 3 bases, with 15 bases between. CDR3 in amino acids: CSVDPQALNYNEQFF. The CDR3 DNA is TGCAGCGTTGATCCACAGGCGTTGAACTACAATGAGCAGTTCTTC.

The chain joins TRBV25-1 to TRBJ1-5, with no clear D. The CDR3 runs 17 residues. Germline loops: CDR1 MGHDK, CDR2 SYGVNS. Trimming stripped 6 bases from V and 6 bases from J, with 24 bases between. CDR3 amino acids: CASSPSGSNIPGQPQHF. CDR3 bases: TGTGCCAGCAGCCCATCCGGGAGTAACATCCCCGGTCAGCCCCAGCATTTT.

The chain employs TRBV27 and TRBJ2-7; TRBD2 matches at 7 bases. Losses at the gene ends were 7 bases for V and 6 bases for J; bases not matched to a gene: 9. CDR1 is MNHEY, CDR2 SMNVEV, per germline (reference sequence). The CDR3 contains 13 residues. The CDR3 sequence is CASKNGGMVEQYF. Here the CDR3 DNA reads TGTGCCAGCAAGAACGGGGGGATGGTCGAGCAGTACTTC.

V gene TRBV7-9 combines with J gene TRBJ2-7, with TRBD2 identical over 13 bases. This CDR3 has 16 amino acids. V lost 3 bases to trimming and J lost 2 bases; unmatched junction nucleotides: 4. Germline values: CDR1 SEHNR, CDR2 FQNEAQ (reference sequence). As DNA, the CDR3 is TGTGCCAGCAGCTTCGGGACTAGCGGGACGCCCTACGAGCAGTACTTC. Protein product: CASSFGTSGTPYEQYF.

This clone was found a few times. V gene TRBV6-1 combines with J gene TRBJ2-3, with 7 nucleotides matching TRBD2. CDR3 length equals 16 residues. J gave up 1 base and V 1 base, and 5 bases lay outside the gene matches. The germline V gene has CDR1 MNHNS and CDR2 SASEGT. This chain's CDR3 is CASSEGAGEGTDTQYF. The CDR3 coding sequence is TGTGCCAGCAGTGAAGGGGCGGGAGAGGGCACAGATACGCAGTATTTT.